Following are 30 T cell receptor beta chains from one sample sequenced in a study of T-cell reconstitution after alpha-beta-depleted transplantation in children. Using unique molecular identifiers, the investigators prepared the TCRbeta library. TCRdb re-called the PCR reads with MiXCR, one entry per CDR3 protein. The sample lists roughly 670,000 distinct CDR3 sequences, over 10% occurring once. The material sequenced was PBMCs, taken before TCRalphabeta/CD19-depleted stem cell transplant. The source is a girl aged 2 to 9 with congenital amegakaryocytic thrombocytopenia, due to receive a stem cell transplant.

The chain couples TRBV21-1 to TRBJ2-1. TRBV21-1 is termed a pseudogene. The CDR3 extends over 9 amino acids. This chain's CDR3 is CASYNEQFF. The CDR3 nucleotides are TGTGCCAGTTACAATGAGCAGTTCTTC.

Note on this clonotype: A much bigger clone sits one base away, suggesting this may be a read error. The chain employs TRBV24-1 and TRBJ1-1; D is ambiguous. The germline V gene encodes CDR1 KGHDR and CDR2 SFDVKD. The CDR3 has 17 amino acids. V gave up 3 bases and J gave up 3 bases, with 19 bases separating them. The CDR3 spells CATSDHSRRVRYTEAFF. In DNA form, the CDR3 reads TGTGCCACCAGTGATCATTCACGACGGGTGAGGTACACTGAAGCTTTCTTT.

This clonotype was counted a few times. The CDR3 loop is CASSSYGNEQFF. The CDR3 nucleotides are TGTGCCAGCAGTTCGTACGGGAATGAGCAGTTCTTC. J is TRBJ2-1 and V is TRBV12-3 or TRBV12-4, with D uncertain. This CDR3 has 12 amino acids. The germline V and J ends were trimmed by 4 bases and 7 bases, with 8 bases remaining between them.

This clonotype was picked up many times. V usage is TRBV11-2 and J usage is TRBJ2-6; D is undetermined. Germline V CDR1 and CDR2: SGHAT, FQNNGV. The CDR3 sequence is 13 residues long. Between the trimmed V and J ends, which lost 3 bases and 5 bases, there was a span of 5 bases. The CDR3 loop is CASSLYRANVLTF. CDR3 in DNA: TGTGCCAGCAGCTTGTACAGGGCCAACGTCCTGACTTTC. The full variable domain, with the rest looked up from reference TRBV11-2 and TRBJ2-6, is EAGVAQSPRYKIIEKRQSVAFWCNPISGHATLYWYQQILGQGPKLLIQFQNNGVVDDSQLPKDRFSAERLKGVDSTLKIQPAKLEDSAVYLCASSLYRANVLTFGAGSRLTVL.

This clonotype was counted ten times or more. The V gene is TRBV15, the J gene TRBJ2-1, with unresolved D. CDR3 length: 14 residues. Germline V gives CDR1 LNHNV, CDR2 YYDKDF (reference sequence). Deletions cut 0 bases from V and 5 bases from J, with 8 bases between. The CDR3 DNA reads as TGTGCCACCAGCAGAGAACCCTACGACAATGAGCAGTTCTTC. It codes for CATSREPYDNEQFF.

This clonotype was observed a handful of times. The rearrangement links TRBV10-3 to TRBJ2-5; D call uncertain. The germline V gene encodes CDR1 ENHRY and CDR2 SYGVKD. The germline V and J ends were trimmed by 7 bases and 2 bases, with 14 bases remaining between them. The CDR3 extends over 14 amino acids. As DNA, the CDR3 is TGTGCCATCAAGCCGTTTTCAGATCAAGAGACCCAGTACTTC. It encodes CAIKPFSDQETQYF.

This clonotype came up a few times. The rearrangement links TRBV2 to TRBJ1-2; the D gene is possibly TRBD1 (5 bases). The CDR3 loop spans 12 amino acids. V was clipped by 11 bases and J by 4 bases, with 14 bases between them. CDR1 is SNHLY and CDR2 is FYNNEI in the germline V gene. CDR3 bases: TGTGCCCCTTGGGGGTCCCCCTATGGCTACACCTTC. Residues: CAPWGSPYGYTF.

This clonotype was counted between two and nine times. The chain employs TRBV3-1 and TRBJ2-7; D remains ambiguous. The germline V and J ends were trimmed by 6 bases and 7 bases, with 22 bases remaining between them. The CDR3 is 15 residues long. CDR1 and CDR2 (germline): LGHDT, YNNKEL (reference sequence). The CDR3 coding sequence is TGTGCCAGCAGTTCTGACGAGGACCAGGCCAAGGAGCAGTACTTC. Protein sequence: CASSSDEDQAKEQYF.

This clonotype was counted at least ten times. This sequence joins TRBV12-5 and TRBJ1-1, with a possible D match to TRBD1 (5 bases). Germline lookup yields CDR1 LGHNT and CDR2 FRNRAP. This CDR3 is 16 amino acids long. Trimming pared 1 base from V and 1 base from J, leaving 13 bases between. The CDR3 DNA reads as TGTGCTAGTGGTTTGGCGTATGGGGCCGGGAACACTGAAGCTTTCTTT. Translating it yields CASGLAYGAGNTEAFF. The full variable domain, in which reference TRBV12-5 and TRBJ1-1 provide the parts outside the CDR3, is DARVTQTPRHKVTEMGQEVTMRCQPILGHNTVFWYRQTMMQGLELLAYFRNRAPLDDSGMPKDRFSAEMPDATLATLKIQPSEPRDSAVYFCASGLAYGAGNTEAFFGQGTRLTVV.

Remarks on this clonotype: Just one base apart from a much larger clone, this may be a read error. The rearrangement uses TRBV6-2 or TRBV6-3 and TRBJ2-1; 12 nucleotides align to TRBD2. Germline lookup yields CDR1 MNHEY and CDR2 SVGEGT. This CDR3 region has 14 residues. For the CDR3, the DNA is TGTGCCAGCAGTACGGGACTAGCGGGCAATGAGCAGTCCTTC. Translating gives CASSTGLAGNEQSF.

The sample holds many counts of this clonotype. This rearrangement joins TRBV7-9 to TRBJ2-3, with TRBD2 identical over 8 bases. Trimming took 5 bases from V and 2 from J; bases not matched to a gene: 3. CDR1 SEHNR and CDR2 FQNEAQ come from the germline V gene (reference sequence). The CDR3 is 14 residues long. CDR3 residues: CASSEAGVTDTQYF. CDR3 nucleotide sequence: TGTGCCAGCAGCGAAGCGGGAGTCACAGATACGCAGTATTTT.

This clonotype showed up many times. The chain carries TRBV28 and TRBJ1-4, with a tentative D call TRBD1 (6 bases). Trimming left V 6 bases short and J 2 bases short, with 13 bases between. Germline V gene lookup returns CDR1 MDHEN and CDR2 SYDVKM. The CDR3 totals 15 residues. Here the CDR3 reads CASSLVGQTNEKLFF. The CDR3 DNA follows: TGTGCCAGCAGCCTGGTAGGACAGACTAATGAAAAACTGTTTTTT.

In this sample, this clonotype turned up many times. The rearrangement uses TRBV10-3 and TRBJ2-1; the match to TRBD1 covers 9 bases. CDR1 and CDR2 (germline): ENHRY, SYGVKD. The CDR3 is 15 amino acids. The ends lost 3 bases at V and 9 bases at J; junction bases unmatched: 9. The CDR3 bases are TGTGCCATCAGTGACCCCGGGACAGGGTTGATTGAGCAGTTCTTC. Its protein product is CAISDPGTGLIEQFF.

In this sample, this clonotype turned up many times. CDR3 bases: TGTGCCATCAGTGACCCTGGGGTCTACGAGCAGTACTTC. Translation gives CAISDPGVYEQYF. The chain employs TRBV10-3 and TRBJ2-7; D remains unclear. Looked up from germline, CDR1 is ENHRY and CDR2 is SYGVKD. Trimming removed 3 bases from V and 3 bases from J, with 9 bases in between. This CDR3 is 13 amino acids long.

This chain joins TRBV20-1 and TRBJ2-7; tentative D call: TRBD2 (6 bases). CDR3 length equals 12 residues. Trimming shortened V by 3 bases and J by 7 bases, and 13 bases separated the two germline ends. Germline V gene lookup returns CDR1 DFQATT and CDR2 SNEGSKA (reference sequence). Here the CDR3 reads CSARTRTREQYF. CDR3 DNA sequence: TGCAGTGCTAGGACTAGAACACGGGAGCAGTACTTC.

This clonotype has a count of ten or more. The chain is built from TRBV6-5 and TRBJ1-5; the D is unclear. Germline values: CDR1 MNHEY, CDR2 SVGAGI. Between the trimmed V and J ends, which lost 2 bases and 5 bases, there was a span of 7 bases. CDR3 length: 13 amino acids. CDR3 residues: CASSYDSYQPQHF. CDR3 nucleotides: TGTGCCAGCAGTTACGATTCATATCAGCCCCAGCATTTT.

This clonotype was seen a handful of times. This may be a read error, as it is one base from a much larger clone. The DNA for the CDR3 is TGCGCCAGCAGCTTTAGTGACAATGAGCAGTTCTTC. Its protein is CASSFSDNEQFF. The chain combines TRBV5-1 with TRBJ2-1; no clear D gene. CDR3 length: 12 amino acids. Trimming took 2 bases from V and 5 from J, leaving 5 bases between them. Germline V gives CDR1 SGHRS, CDR2 YFSETQ.

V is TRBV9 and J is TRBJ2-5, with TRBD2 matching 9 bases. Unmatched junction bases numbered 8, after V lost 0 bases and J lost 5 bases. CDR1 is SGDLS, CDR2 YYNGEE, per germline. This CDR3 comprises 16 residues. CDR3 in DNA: TGTGCCAGCAGCGTAGAAGCGGGGGGCCATTTTGAGACCCAGTACTTC. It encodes CASSVEAGGHFETQYF.

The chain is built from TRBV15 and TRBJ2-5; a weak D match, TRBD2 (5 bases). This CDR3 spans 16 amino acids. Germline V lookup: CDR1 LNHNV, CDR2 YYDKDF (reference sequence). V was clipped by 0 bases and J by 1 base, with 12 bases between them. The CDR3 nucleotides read TGTGCCACCAGCAGAGATAGAGGGAAAGGCCAAGAGACCCAGTACTTC. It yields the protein CATSRDRGKGQETQYF. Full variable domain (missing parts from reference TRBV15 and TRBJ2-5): DAMVIQNPRYQVTQFGKPVTLSCSQTLNHNVMYWYQQKSSQAPKLLFHYYDKDFNNEADTPDNFQSRRPNTSFCFLDIRSPGLGDTAMYLCATSRDRGKGQETQYFGPGTRLLVL.

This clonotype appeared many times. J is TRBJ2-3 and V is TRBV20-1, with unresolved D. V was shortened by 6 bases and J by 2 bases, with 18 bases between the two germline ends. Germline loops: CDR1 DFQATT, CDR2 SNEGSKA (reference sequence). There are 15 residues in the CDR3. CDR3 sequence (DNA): TGCAGTGCGGACGCACAGACCCGGAACACAGATACGCAGTATTTT. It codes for CSADAQTRNTDTQYF.

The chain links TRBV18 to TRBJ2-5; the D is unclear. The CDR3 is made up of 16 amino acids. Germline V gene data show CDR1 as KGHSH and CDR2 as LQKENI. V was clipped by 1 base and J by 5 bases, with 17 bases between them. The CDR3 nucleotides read TGTGCCAGCTCACCACTAATTCGCGCCTTGGGGGAGACCCAGTACTTC. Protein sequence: CASSPLIRALGETQYF.

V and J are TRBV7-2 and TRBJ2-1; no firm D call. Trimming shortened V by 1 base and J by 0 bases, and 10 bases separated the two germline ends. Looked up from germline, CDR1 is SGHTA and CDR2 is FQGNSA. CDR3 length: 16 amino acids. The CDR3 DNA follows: TGTGCCAGCAGCTTAGTAATAGGAAACTCCTACAATGAGCAGTTCTTC. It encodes CASSLVIGNSYNEQFF.

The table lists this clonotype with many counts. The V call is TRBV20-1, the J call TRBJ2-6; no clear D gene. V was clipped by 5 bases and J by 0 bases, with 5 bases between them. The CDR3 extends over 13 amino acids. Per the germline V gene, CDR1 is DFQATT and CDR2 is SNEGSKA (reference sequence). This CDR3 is CSAALSGANVLTF. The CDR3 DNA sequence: TGCAGTGCTGCCCTCTCTGGGGCCAACGTCCTGACTTTC.

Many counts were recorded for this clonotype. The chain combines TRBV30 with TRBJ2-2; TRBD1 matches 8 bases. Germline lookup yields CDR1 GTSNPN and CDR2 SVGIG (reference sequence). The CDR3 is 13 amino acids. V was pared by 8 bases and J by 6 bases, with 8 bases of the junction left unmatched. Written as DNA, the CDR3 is TGTGCCCGTGACAGGGGTGCGTCCGGGGAGCTGTTTTTT. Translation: CARDRGASGELFF.

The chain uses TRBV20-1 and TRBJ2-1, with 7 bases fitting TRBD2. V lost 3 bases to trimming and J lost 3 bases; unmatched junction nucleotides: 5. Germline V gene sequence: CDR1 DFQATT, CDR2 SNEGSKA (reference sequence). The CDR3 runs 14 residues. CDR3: CSASPSGFYNEQFF. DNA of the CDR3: TGCAGTGCTAGCCCTAGCGGATTCTACAATGAGCAGTTCTTC.

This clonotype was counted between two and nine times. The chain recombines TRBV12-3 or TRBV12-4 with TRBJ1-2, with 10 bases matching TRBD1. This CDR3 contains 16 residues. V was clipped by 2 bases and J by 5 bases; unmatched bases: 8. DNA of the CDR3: TGTGCCAGCAGTTTAAGCCCTCGACAGGGGGCGTATGGCTACACCTTC. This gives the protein CASSLSPRQGAYGYTF.

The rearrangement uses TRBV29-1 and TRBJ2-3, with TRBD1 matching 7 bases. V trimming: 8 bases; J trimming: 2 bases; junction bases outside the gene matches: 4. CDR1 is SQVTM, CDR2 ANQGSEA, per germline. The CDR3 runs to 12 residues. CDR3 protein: CSSGQVTDTQYF. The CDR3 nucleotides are TGCAGCTCCGGACAGGTCACAGATACGCAGTATTTT.

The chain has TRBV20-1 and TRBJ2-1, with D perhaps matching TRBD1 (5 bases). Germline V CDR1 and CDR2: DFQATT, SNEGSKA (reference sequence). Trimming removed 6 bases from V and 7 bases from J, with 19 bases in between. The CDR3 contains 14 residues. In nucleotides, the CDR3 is TGCAGTGCCGGCAGTGCAGGGAAGTCAAATGAGCAGTTCTTC. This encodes CSAGSAGKSNEQFF.

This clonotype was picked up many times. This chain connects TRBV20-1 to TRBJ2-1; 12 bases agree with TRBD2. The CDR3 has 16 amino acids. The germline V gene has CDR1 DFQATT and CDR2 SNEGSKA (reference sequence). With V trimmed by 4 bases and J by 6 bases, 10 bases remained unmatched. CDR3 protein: CSATGTSGWGVNEQFF. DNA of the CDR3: TGCAGTGCTACCGGGACTAGCGGGTGGGGGGTCAATGAGCAGTTCTTC.

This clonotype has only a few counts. CDR3 nucleotides: TGTGCCAGCAGTTATCTTAACGGGGGGGGAGCGATGGGCACAGATACGCAGTATTTT. It encodes CASSYLNGGGAMGTDTQYF. The chain has TRBV6-5 and TRBJ2-3; 8 bases align to TRBD2. This CDR3 spans 19 amino acids. CDR1 and CDR2 from the germline V gene are MNHEY and SVGAGI. The J segment lost 1 base and the V segment lost 3 bases, leaving 15 bases of the junction unmatched.